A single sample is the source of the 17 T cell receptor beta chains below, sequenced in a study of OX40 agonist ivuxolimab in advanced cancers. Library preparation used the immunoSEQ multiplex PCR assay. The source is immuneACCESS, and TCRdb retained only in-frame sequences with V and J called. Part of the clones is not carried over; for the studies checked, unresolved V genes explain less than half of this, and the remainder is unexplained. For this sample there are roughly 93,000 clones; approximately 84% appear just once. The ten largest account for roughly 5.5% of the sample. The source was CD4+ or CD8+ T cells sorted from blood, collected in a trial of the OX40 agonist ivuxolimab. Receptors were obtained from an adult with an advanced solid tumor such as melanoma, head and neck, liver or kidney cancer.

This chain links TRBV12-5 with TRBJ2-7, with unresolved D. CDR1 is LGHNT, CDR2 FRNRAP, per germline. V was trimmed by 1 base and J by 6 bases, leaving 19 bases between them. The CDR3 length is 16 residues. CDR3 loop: CASGLAPLPEDREQYF. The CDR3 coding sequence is TGTGCTAGTGGTTTGGCCCCTCTCCCTGAGGACCGCGAGCAGTACTTC.

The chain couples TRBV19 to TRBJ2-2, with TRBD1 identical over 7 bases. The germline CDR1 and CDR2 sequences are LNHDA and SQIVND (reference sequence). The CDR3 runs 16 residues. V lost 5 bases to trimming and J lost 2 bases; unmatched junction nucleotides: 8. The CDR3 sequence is CASSPLTGLNTGELFF. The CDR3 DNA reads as TGTGCCAGTAGTCCCCTGACAGGGTTAAACACCGGGGAGCTGTTTTTT.

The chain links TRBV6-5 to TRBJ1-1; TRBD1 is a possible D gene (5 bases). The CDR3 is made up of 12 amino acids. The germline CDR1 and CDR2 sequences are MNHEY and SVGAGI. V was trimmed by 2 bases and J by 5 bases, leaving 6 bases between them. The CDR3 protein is CASSYKGTEAFF. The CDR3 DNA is TGTGCCAGCAGTTACAAGGGGACTGAAGCTTTCTTT.

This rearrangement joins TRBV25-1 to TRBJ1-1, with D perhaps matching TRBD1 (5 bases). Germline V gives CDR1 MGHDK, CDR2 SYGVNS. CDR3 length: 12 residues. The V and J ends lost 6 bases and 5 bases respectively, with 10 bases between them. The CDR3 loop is CASRPPGTEAFF. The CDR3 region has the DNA TGTGCCAGCAGGCCCCCAGGGACTGAAGCTTTCTTT.

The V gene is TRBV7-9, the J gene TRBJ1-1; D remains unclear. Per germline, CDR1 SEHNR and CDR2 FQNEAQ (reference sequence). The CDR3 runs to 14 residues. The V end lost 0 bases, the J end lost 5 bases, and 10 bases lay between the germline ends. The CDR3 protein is CASSLAKRETEAFF. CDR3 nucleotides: TGTGCCAGCAGCTTAGCCAAAAGGGAAACTGAAGCTTTCTTT.

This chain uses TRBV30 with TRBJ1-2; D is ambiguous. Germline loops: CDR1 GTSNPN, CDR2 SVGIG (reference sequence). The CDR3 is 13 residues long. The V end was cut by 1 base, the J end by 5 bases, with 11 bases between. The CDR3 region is CAWSETVTYGYTF. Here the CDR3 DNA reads TGTGCCTGGAGTGAAACGGTAACATATGGCTACACCTTC.

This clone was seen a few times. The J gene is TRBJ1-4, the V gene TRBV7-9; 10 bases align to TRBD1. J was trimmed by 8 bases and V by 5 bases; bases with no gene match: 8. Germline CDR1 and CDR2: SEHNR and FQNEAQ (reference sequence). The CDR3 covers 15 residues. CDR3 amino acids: CASSETGGILEKLFF. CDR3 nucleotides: TGTGCCAGCAGCGAGACAGGGGGCATCTTGGAAAAACTGTTTTTT.

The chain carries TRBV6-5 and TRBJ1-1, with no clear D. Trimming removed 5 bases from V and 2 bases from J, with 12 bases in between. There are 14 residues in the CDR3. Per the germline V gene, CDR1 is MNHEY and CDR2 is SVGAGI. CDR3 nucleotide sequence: TGTGCCAGCAGTCGAAAGAAGACCAACACTGAAGCTTTCTTT. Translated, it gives CASSRKKTNTEAFF.

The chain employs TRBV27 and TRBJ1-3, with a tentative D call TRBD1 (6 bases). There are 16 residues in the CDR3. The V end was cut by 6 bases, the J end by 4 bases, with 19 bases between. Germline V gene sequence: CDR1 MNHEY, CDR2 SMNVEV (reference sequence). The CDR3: CASSPLGGITGNTIYF. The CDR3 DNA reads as TGTGCCAGCAGCCCATTAGGGGGGATCACCGGAAACACCATATATTTT.

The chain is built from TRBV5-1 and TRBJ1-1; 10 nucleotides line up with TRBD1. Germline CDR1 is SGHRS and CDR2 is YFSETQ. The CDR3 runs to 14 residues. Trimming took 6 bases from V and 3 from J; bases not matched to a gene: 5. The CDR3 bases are TGCGCCAGCACCTCCGGGACAGGGGACACTGAAGCTTTCTTT. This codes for CASTSGTGDTEAFF.

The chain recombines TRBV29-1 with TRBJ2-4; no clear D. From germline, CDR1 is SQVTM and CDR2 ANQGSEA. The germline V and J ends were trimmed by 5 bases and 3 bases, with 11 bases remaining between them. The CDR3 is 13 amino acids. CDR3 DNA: TGCAGCGTTTTAGGGCAAGTCAAAAACATTCAGTACTTC. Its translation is CSVLGQVKNIQYF. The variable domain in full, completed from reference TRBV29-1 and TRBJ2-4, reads SAVISQKPSRDICQRGTSLTIQCQVDSQVTMMFWYRQQPGQSLTLIATANQGSEATYESGFVIDKFPISRPNLTFSTLTVSNMSPEDSSIYLCSVLGQVKNIQYFGAGTRLSVL.

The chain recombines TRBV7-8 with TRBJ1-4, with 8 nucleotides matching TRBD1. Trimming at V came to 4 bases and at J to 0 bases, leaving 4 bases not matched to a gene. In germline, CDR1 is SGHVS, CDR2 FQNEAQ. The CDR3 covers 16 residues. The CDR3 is CASSSRGPATNEKLFF. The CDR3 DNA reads TGTGCCAGCAGCTCCAGGGGGCCAGCAACTAATGAAAAACTGTTTTTT.

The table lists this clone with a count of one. This CDR3 is CASSSSGGDSIYGYTF. In nucleotides, the CDR3 is TGTGCCAGCAGTTCCTCTGGCGGGGACAGCATCTATGGCTACACCTTC. This chain links TRBV27 with TRBJ1-2; 7 positions agree with TRBD1. The germline CDR1 and CDR2 sequences are MNHEY and SMNVEV (reference sequence). Losses at the gene ends were 4 bases for V and 4 bases for J; bases not matched to a gene: 12. The CDR3 contains 16 residues.

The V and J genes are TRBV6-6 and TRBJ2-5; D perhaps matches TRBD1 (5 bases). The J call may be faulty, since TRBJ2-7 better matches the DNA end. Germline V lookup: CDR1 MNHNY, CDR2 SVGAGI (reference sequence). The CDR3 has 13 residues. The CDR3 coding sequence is TGTGCCAGCTCCCCCGACAGCTCCTACGAGCAGTACTTC. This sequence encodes CASSPDSSYEQYF.

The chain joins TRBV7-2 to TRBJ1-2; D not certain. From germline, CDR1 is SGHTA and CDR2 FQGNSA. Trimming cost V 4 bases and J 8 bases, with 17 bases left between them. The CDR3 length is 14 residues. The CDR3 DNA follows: TGTGCCAGCAGCTCCCCGGGAGAGGGCCGAGGCTACACCTTC. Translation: CASSSPGEGRGYTF.

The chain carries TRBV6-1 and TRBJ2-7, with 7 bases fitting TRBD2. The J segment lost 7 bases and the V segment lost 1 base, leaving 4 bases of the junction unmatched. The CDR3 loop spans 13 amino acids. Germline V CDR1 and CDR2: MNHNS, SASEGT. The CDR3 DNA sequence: TGTGCCAGCAGTGAAGAGCGGCGGGGGGAGCAGTACTTC. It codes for CASSEERRGEQYF.

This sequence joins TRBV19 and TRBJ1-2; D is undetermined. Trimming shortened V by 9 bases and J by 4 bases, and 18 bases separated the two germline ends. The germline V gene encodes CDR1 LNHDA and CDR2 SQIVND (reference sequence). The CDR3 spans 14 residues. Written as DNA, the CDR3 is TGTGCCAGCCAGTTCCGGGAAGGTCCCTATGGCTACACCTTC. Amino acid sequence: CASQFREGPYGYTF.